These T cell receptor beta chains were read from a single sample in a study of early T cells in non-severe SARS-CoV-2 infection. TCRdb independently ran MiXCR on the 5' RACE reads; one entry per CDR3 protein. The data hold more than 55,000 distinct CDR3 sequences, with about an eighth observed a single time. Sequenced input: whole blood. These receptors originate from an adult who was a healthcare worker with PCR-confirmed SARS-CoV-2 infection or an uninfected control (not recorded which). Both conserved end residues are part of each CDR3. Fields, in order: J gene, clone size, V gene, D gene, CDR3 DNA, CDR3 protein. A D gene is named only where the DNA matches it firmly. The size field is filled for only some rows; it gives once, few, many or a size class.

TRBJ1-4	many	TRBV18	.	TGTGCCAGCTCACCACCGGTTGTGGGGAATGAAAAACTGTTTTTT	CASSPPVVGNEKLFF
TRBJ1-5	few	TRBV20-1	TRBD1	TGCAGTGCTAGGACAGGGGGTAAATATAGCAATCAGCCCCAGCATTTT	CSARTGGKYSNQPQHF
TRBJ1-6	few	TRBV6-1	.	TGTGCCAGCAGTCAACAGGAAACCTATTCACCCCTCCACTTT	CASSQQETYSPLHF
TRBJ2-7	many	TRBV11-2	.	TGTGCCAGCAGCCTGGTCGGGGGACAGCCTACCTACGAGCAGTACTTC	CASSLVGGQPTYEQYF
TRBJ2-7	many	TRBV28	.	TGTGCCAGCAGGCAACTACAGGGAGCAAACGAGCAGTACTTC	CASRQLQGANEQYF
TRBJ1-2	few	TRBV2	.	TGTGCCAGCAGTGCCCAGGGATTTACTAACTATGGCTACACCTTC	CASSAQGFTNYGYTF
TRBJ2-7	.	TRBV5-1	.	TGCGCCAGCAGCTTGAGCCCGGATTACGAGCAGTACTTC	CASSLSPDYEQYF
TRBJ2-5	many	TRBV7-9	.	TGTGCCAGCAGCCAAGGACTACCTCGAGAGACCCAGTACTTC	CASSQGLPRETQYF
TRBJ2-5	many	TRBV5-1	TRBD2	TGCGCCAGCAGCTTGGGGGGACTAGCGGGCCAAGAGACCCAGTACTTC	CASSLGGLAGQETQYF
TRBJ1-1	.	TRBV5-1	TRBD1	TGCGCCAGCAGGCCCCAGGGGGACACTGAAGCTTTCTTT	CASRPQGDTEAFF
TRBJ1-6	few	TRBV7-9	.	TGTGCCAGCAGTCCCGCGAATTCACCCCTCCACTTT	CASSPANSPLHF
TRBJ1-6	.	TRBV30	.	TGTGCCTGGAGTCCTACAGGGCTTCCTTCACCCCTCCACTTT	CAWSPTGLPSPLHF
TRBJ2-1	.	TRBV7-2	.	TGTGCCAGCAGCTTATTGGGACTCCCCTACAATGAGCAGTTCTTC	CASSLLGLPYNEQFF
TRBJ2-3	few	TRBV29-1	.	TGCAGCGTTGAGTTCTCGGCAGCTAGCACAGATACGCAGTATTTT	CSVEFSAASTDTQYF
TRBJ2-5	.	TRBV7-2	TRBD2	TGTGCCAGCAGCCCACCGAGCGGGAGGATGGAGACCCAGTACTTC	CASSPPSGRMETQYF
TRBJ2-1	many	TRBV7-2	.	TGTGCCAGCAGTCGACAGGAAGATGAGCAGTTCTTC	CASSRQEDEQFF
TRBJ1-1	.	TRBV20-1	.	TGCAGTGCTAGAGATCGCGGGATCGACCACGGTGAAGCTTTCTTT	CSARDRGIDHGEAFF
TRBJ1-5	.	TRBV19	.	TGTGCCAGTAGTACCCGGGTAGTGGCCAATCAGCCCCAGCATTTT	CASSTRVVANQPQHF
TRBJ2-3	few	TRBV24-1	TRBD2	TGTGCCACAGGGACTAGCGGGGGCACAGATACGCAGTATTTT	CATGTSGGTDTQYF
TRBJ2-1	.	TRBV29-1	TRBD2	TGCAGCGTTCCTACTAGCGGAAGCTACAATGAGCAGTTCTTC	CSVPTSGSYNEQFF
TRBJ2-5	few	TRBV5-1	.	TGCGCCAGCAGCGCAGATCAAGAGACCCAGTACTTC	CASSADQETQYF
TRBJ2-1	few	TRBV28	.	TGTGCCAGCAGTTCTCAGGGGTTCCGGCAGTTCTTC	CASSSQGFRQFF
TRBJ2-1	many	TRBV25-1	.	TGTGCCAGCAGTGCGGTGAATGAGCAGTTCTTC	CASSAVNEQFF
TRBJ2-1	many	TRBV11-2	TRBD2	TGTGCCAGCAGCTTATCTGGAACTAGCGGCCTCTACAATGAGCAGTTCTTC	CASSLSGTSGLYNEQFF